This entry lists 10 T cell receptor beta chains sequenced from one sample in a study of siplizumab effects on memory and regulatory T cells. The table came from immunoSEQ multiplex PCR; TCRdb's copy has only in-frame clones and leaves some out. The sample lists approximately 84,000 clones; 85% to 95% were seen once. The sample comprised CD8+ T cells sorted from blood. The receptors were sampled from a human donor in good health.

The genes are TRBV5-6 and TRBJ2-3; D is unclear. This CDR3 comprises 12 residues. Between the trimmed V and J ends, which lost 4 bases and 5 bases, there was a span of 8 bases. Germline values: CDR1 SGHDT, CDR2 YYEEEE. The CDR3 reads CASSRTGDTQYF. DNA for the CDR3: TGTGCCAGCAGCAGGACGGGAGATACGCAGTATTTT.

The chain uses TRBV27 and TRBJ2-2; D is undetermined. V lost 0 bases and J 6 bases, leaving 5 bases between the germline ends. The CDR3 has 13 amino acids. Germline lookup yields CDR1 MNHEY and CDR2 SMNVEV (reference sequence). The CDR3 reads CASSLSQAGELFF. CDR3 nucleotides: TGTGCCAGCAGTTTATCGCAGGCCGGGGAGCTGTTTTTT.

The chain is built from TRBV5-6 and TRBJ2-7; D remains unclear. Looked up from germline, CDR1 is SGHDT and CDR2 is YYEEEE. This CDR3 is built from 19 residues. V was cut by 0 bases and J by 1 base, with 23 bases left in between. The CDR3, as DNA: TGTGCCAGCAGCTTGGGGGTGGGGTTACAGTCCACTTCATCCTACGAGCAGTACTTC. This translates into CASSLGVGLQSTSSYEQYF.

The chain recombines TRBV9 with TRBJ1-1; D might be TRBD1 (6 bases). V lost 0 bases, J lost 1 base, and 7 bases lay in between. CDR1 is SGDLS, CDR2 YYNGEE, per germline. The CDR3 sequence is 14 residues long. CDR3 amino acids: CASSVDRANTEAFF. CDR3 bases: TGTGCCAGCAGCGTAGACAGGGCGAACACTGAAGCTTTCTTT.

The rearrangement links TRBV7-6 to TRBJ2-1; D may be TRBD1 (6 bases). The CDR3 is made up of 12 amino acids. In germline, CDR1 is SGHVS, CDR2 FNYEAQ. The V end lost 8 bases, the J end lost 4 bases, and 9 bases lay between the germline ends. The CDR3 bases are TGTGCCAGCGGTACAGGGTACAATGAGCAGTTCTTC. Its translation is CASGTGYNEQFF. The variable domain in full, completed from reference TRBV7-6 and TRBJ2-1, reads GAGVSQSPRYKVTKRGQDVALRCDPISGHVSLYWYRQALGQGPEFLTYFNYEAQQDKSGLPNDRFSAERPEGSISTLTIQRTEQRDSAMYRCASGTGYNEQFFGPGTRLTVL.

This chain connects TRBV6-1 to TRBJ1-1; D gene ambiguous. This CDR3 has 15 amino acids. Germline loops: CDR1 MNHNS, CDR2 SASEGT. V was trimmed by 0 bases and J by 8 bases, leaving 16 bases between them. The DNA for the CDR3 is TGTGCCAGCAGTGAAGCGTTGAAGGCACCGGGGGAAGCTTTCTTT. This codes for CASSEALKAPGEAFF.

The chain uses TRBV6-5 and TRBJ1-1; the D gene is possibly TRBD1 (5 bases). CDR1 is MNHEY and CDR2 is SVGAGI in the germline V gene. CDR3 length equals 14 residues. V was cut by 5 bases and J by 1 base, with 11 bases left in between. CDR3 sequence reads: CASSNQGGNTEAFF. The CDR3 DNA reads as TGTGCCAGCAGTAATCAGGGAGGGAACACTGAAGCTTTCTTT.

V is TRBV28 and J is TRBJ2-3, with 10 bases lining up with TRBD1. Germline V gives CDR1 MDHEN, CDR2 SYDVKM. The CDR3 loop spans 15 amino acids. The V segment lost 5 bases and the J segment 3 bases; nucleotides outside the gene matches: 5. CDR3 region: CASSVRDRGTDTQYF. The CDR3 region has the DNA TGTGCCAGCAGTGTCCGGGACAGGGGTACAGATACGCAGTATTTT.

This sequence joins TRBV6-5 and TRBJ1-4; D remains ambiguous. The germline V gene has CDR1 MNHEY and CDR2 SVGAGI. With 2 bases removed from V and 7 bases from J, the gap between germline ends came to 17 bases. This CDR3 spans 16 amino acids. The CDR3, as DNA: TGTGCCAGCAGTTACGAGTCCGGTAGGTTGGGTGAAAAACTGTTTTTT. It is translated as CASSYESGRLGEKLFF.

The V call is TRBV4-1, the J call TRBJ2-4; D is perhaps TRBD2 (6 bases). The CDR3 totals 16 residues. Germline V lookup: CDR1 MGHRA, CDR2 YSYEKL. V was shortened by 4 bases and J by 0 bases, with 13 bases between the two germline ends. DNA of the CDR3: TGCGCCAGCAGCCTAGGGACTTTACTAGCCAAAAACATTCAGTACTTC. This translates into CASSLGTLLAKNIQYF.